The 25 T cell receptor beta chains listed next were all sequenced from one sample in a study of a mutant IDH1 vaccine in newly diagnosed glioma. Their antigens are not known. Only in-frame clones appear in the TCRdb table, and some are missing; sequencing was by immunoSEQ multiplex PCR. In the table there are about 58,000 clones, roughly four fifths of which are singletons. The time point denotes: week 5, during vaccination. Each dose of the vaccine consisted of 300 ug of mutant IDH1 20-mer peptide, with topical imiquimod. The sample here was PBMCs, taken from a glioma patient whose treatment included an IDH1 peptide vaccine. These receptors came from a woman aged 50 to 65 with glioma.

V usage is TRBV5-1 and J usage is TRBJ1-1; weak D call: TRBD1 (6 bases). Trimming pared 4 bases from V and 4 bases from J, leaving 17 bases between. The CDR3 runs 15 residues. Germline V gives CDR1 SGHRS, CDR2 YFSETQ. The CDR3 spells CASSISQGAGTEAFF. The CDR3, as DNA: TGCGCCAGCAGCATTTCACAGGGCGCGGGCACTGAAGCTTTCTTT.

V usage is TRBV7-2 and J usage is TRBJ1-2, with unresolved D. The CDR3 totals 15 residues. Between the trimmed V and J ends, which lost 3 bases and 4 bases, there was a span of 15 bases. CDR1 SGHTA and CDR2 FQGNSA come from the germline V gene. The CDR3 DNA reads as TGTGCCAGCAGCTTGCTACTATCAGTCACCTATGGCTACACCTTC. Its translation: CASSLLLSVTYGYTF.

This chain joins TRBV7-2 and TRBJ2-7; 10 positions agree with TRBD1. The CDR3 consists of 17 residues. V lost 3 bases and J lost 2; bases outside the gene matches: 10. Germline V gene sequence: CDR1 SGHTA, CDR2 FQGNSA. The chain's CDR3 is CASSFRRGTGDPYEQYF. The CDR3 nucleotides read TGTGCCAGCAGCTTCCGTCGCGGGACAGGGGACCCCTACGAGCAGTACTTC.

The chain employs TRBV7-2 and TRBJ2-2, with D perhaps matching TRBD2 (6 bases). Trimming took 2 bases from V and 7 from J, leaving 17 bases between them. This CDR3 spans 16 amino acids. CDR1 and CDR2 (germline): SGHTA, FQGNSA. Written as DNA, the CDR3 is TGTGCCAGCAGCTTATATCGGACTACATTAAGCGGGGAGCTGTTTTTT. Residues: CASSLYRTTLSGELFF.

The chain combines TRBV6-6 with TRBJ2-3, with unresolved D. This CDR3 comprises 15 residues. Trimming removed 2 bases from V and 2 bases from J, with 11 bases in between. Germline assignment: CDR1 MNHNY and CDR2 SVGAGI (reference sequence). CDR3 nucleotides: TGTGCCAGCAGTTACCGTACAGTAACCACAGATACGCAGTATTTT. Its translation is CASSYRTVTTDTQYF.

The V gene is TRBV7-2, the J gene TRBJ2-3; TRBD2 agrees at 9 bases. The germline CDR1 and CDR2 sequences are SGHTA and FQGNSA. The ends lost 2 bases at V and 2 bases at J; junction bases unmatched: 5. This CDR3 region has 16 residues. The CDR3 DNA is TGTGCCAGCAGCTTAAGGCGGGGGGGCGTCACAGATACGCAGTATTTT. Translation: CASSLRRGGVTDTQYF.

By share of the sample, this clone is hyperexpanded (1% or more). This chain links TRBV9 with TRBJ2-7; D may be TRBD1 (5 bases). CDR1 SGDLS and CDR2 YYNGEE come from the germline V gene. V dropped 4 bases and J dropped 3 bases, with 11 bases sitting between them. CDR3 size: 13 residues. Written as DNA, the CDR3 is TGTGCCAGCAGCCCAGGGCTCTTCTACGAGCAGTACTTC. This translates into CASSPGLFYEQYF.

Worth noting for this clone: One end of the junction does not line up with germline, which may come from a read error. The J gene is TRBJ1-3, the V gene TRBV7-9; D uncertain. CDR3 size: 9 residues. Germline V lookup: CDR1 SEHNR, CDR2 FQNEAQ (reference sequence). The CDR3: CASSLGLGF. In DNA, the CDR3 is TGTGCCAGCAGCTTAGGACTGGGTTTT.

The J gene is TRBJ1-5, the V gene TRBV4-3, with a weak D call TRBD1 (6 bases). The CDR3 has 13 amino acids. Germline values: CDR1 LGHNA, CDR2 YSLEER. The V end was cut by 0 bases, the J end by 10 bases, with 10 bases between. Here the CDR3 DNA reads TGCGCCAGCAGCCAAGACTACGGGACACCCCAGCATTTT. The encoded protein is CASSQDYGTPQHF.

The chain uses TRBV10-3 and TRBJ2-2; D ambiguous. This CDR3 is built from 13 residues. The germline CDR1 and CDR2 sequences are ENHRY and SYGVKD. V lost 9 bases, J lost 3 bases, and 11 bases lay in between. CDR3 sequence reads: CAISTGDTGELFF. The CDR3 DNA reads as TGTGCCATTTCAACCGGCGACACCGGGGAGCTGTTTTTT.

This clone has more than one count but fewer than ten. V and J are TRBV6-4 and TRBJ2-7, with a possible D match to TRBD2 (6 bases). Germline V CDR1 and CDR2: MRHNA, SNTAGT. V shed 0 bases and J shed 3 bases, with 6 bases lying between them. This CDR3 is 13 amino acids long. CDR3 DNA sequence: TGTGCCAGCAGTGACTCGGGGGGCTACGAGCAGTACTTC. The encoded protein is CASSDSGGYEQYF.

The gene calls are TRBV6-6 and TRBJ2-1; 9 bases are a match to TRBD2. V was pared by 4 bases and J by 7 bases, with 2 bases of the junction left unmatched. The CDR3 loop spans 13 amino acids. Germline CDR1 is MNHNY and CDR2 is SVGAGI (reference sequence). The CDR3 bases are TGTGCCAGCAGTTCCAGCGGGGGGAATGAGCAGTTCTTC. Amino acid sequence: CASSSSGGNEQFF.

The V and J genes are TRBV6-1 and TRBJ2-3; 10 bases agree with TRBD2. Germline V gene data show CDR1 as MNHNS and CDR2 as SASEGT. The CDR3 is made up of 17 amino acids. V shed 1 base and J 3 bases; nucleotides not matched to a gene: 7. This CDR3 is CASSEDKRGGATDTQYF. Written as DNA, the CDR3 is TGTGCCAGCAGTGAAGATAAGCGGGGGGGCGCAACAGATACGCAGTATTTT.

The V gene is TRBV7-9, the J gene TRBJ2-3; 8 nucleotides align to TRBD1. CDR3 size: 15 residues. The germline gives CDR1 SEHNR, CDR2 FQNEAQ (reference sequence). V lost 2 bases to trimming and J lost 3 bases; unmatched junction nucleotides: 4. CDR3 DNA: TGTGCCAGCAGCTTACGACAGGGGACTACAGATACGCAGTATTTT. Translation: CASSLRQGTTDTQYF.

V is TRBV11-2 and J is TRBJ2-5; 12 bases align to TRBD2. V was pared by 3 bases and J by 2 bases, with 1 base of the junction left unmatched. CDR1 is SGHAT, CDR2 FQNNGV, per germline. The CDR3 is 15 amino acids. CDR3 DNA sequence: TGTGCCAGCAGCTTCACTAGCGGGGGGCAAGAGACCCAGTACTTC. It specifies CASSFTSGGQETQYF. The variable domain in full, completed from reference TRBV11-2 and TRBJ2-5, reads EAGVAQSPRYKIIEKRQSVAFWCNPISGHATLYWYQQILGQGPKLLIQFQNNGVVDDSQLPKDRFSAERLKGVDSTLKIQPAKLEDSAVYLCASSFTSGGQETQYFGPGTRLLVL.

The chain has TRBV5-6 and TRBJ2-2; D unresolved. The CDR3 is 18 amino acids. Trimming removed 0 bases from V and 6 bases from J, with 21 bases in between. In germline, CDR1 is SGHDT, CDR2 YYEEEE. The CDR3 region has the DNA TGTGCCAGCAGCTTGGCCGGTTTGTCTAAGCTTTTCGCCGGGGAGCTGTTTTTT. Translation: CASSLAGLSKLFAGELFF. Supplemented by reference TRBV5-6 and TRBJ2-2, the full variable domain reads DAGVTQSPTHLIKTRGQQVTLRCSPKSGHDTVSWYQQALGQGPQFIFQYYEEEERQRGNFPDRFSGHQFPNYSSELNVNALLLGDSALYLCASSLAGLSKLFAGELFFGEGSRLTVL.

The chain uses TRBV5-6 and TRBJ2-2, with 8 bases fitting TRBD1. The CDR3 is 14 residues long. From germline, CDR1 is SGHDT and CDR2 YYEEEE. J was trimmed by 10 bases and V by 4 bases; bases with no gene match: 9. CDR3 coding DNA: TGTGCCAGCAGCGCCGGACAGGGTGAAACGGAGCTGTTTTTT. It yields the protein CASSAGQGETELFF.

This chain connects TRBV25-1 to TRBJ1-5, with D perhaps matching TRBD1 (6 bases). This CDR3 has 14 amino acids. Germline values: CDR1 MGHDK, CDR2 SYGVNS. Deletions cut 5 bases from V and 3 bases from J, with 11 bases between. For the CDR3, the DNA is TGTGCCAGCAGTCCCGGACAGCCCAATCAGCCCCAGCATTTT. Residues: CASSPGQPNQPQHF.

This clone occurred a few times. V gene TRBV7-9 combines with J gene TRBJ2-2, with D hard to call. The CDR3 extends over 13 amino acids. From germline, CDR1 is SEHNR and CDR2 FQNEAQ (reference sequence). V lost 5 bases to trimming and J lost 6 bases, with 10 bases between them. As DNA, the CDR3 is TGTGCCAGCAGCCTCTATGGGGCCGGGGAGCTGTTTTTT. It is translated as CASSLYGAGELFF.

The chain couples TRBV5-4 to TRBJ2-1; D not resolved. This CDR3 is 13 amino acids long. Germline CDR1 is SGHNT and CDR2 is YYREEE (reference sequence). V was clipped by 1 base and J by 9 bases, with 11 bases between them. The CDR3 nucleotides read TGTGCCAGCAGCTTGAAATTGAGGAGTGAGCAGTTCTTC. The encoded protein is CASSLKLRSEQFF.

About this clone itself: The sample holds other DNA sequences that translate to the same CDR3. This chain uses TRBV5-1 with TRBJ2-3; D is undetermined. CDR1 SGHRS and CDR2 YFSETQ come from the germline V gene. Between the trimmed V and J ends, which lost 5 bases and 1 base, there was a span of 11 bases. The CDR3 runs to 14 residues. Here the CDR3 DNA reads TGCGCCAGCAGTCTAGAAAGGGGCACAGATACGCAGTATTTT. Translated: CASSLERGTDTQYF.

The chain employs TRBV9 and TRBJ1-1; D unclear. The CDR3 consists of 14 residues. The V gene's germline CDR1 is SGDLS and CDR2 YYNGEE. Trimming removed 3 bases at V and 10 bases at J, with 19 bases between. CDR3 nucleotide sequence: TGTGCCAGCAGCGCGCGGGATGGAGGTGGGGTAGCTTTCTTT. This encodes CASSARDGGGVAFF.

This clone has just one count. This chain connects TRBV29-1 to TRBJ2-5; D might be TRBD1 (6 bases). V gave up 7 bases and J gave up 9 bases, with 21 bases separating them. CDR3 length equals 13 residues. Germline-derived CDR1 and CDR2 are SQVTM and ANQGSEA. The CDR3 sequence: CSGGGQSSGAQYF. CDR3 coding DNA: TGCAGCGGTGGCGGACAGTCTAGTGGGGCCCAGTACTTC.

This clone was observed a single time. This chain joins TRBV11-2 and TRBJ1-2; D is unresolved. The V gene's germline CDR1 is SGHAT and CDR2 FQNNGV. The CDR3 is 13 amino acids. V was shortened by 1 base and J by 2 bases, with 5 bases between the two germline ends. CDR3 DNA sequence: TGTGCCAGCAGCTTAGGAGAAAACTATGGCTACACCTTC. It encodes CASSLGENYGYTF.

The CDR3 DNA is TGCGCCAGCAGCTTGGCCTTCACAGATACGCAGTATTTT. This gives the protein CASSLAFTDTQYF. V is TRBV5-1 and J is TRBJ2-3; the D is unclear. V lost 0 bases to trimming and J lost 2 bases, with 4 bases between them. This CDR3 region has 13 residues. CDR1 is SGHRS and CDR2 is YFSETQ in the germline V gene.